The present T cell receptor beta chain was sequenced within a study of tissue T cells after allogeneic stem cell transplantation. Study-level information: Steroid-refractory graft-versus-host disease after allogeneic hematopoietic cell transplant qualified adults for prospective research-autopsy enrollment.

A few counts support this clone. Germline assignment: CDR1 SGHKS and CDR2 YYEKEE (reference sequence). Trimming cost V 3 bases and J 10 bases; bases outside gene matches: 10. The CDR3 has 15 residues. Produced via immunoSEQ multiplex PCR; TCRdb's table is partial and in-frame only. The sample holds tens of thousands of clones, roughly 92% seen once. This TCR was sampled from a woman aged 35 to 70 who later had graft-versus-host disease after an allogeneic stem cell transplant. Specimen: blood, collected before transplantation. The chain links TRBV5-5 to TRBJ1-4; TRBD1 matches at 9 bases. The CDR3 loop reads CASSSQGQGLRKLFF. Written as DNA, the CDR3 is TGTGCCAGCAGCTCGCAGGGACAGGGACTTAGAAAACTGTTTTTT.